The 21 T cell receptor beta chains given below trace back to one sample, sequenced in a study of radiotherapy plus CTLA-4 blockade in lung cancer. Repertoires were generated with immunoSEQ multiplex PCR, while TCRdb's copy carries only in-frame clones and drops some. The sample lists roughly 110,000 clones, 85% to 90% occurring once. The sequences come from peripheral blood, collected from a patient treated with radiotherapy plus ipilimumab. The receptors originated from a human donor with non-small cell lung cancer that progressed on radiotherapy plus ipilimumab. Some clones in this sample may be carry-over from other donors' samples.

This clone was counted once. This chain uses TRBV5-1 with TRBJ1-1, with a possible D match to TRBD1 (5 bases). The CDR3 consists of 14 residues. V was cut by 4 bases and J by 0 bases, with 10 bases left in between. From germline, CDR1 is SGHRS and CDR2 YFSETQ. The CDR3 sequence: CASSPRDMNTEAFF. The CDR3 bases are TGCGCCAGCAGCCCCAGGGATATGAACACTGAAGCTTTCTTT.

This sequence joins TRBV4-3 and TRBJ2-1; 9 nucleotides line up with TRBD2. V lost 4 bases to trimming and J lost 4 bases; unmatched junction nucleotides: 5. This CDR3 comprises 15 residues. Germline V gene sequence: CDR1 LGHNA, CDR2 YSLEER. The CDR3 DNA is TGCGCCAGCAGCCCAGGGACTAGCCCGTACAATGAGCAGTTCTTC. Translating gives CASSPGTSPYNEQFF.

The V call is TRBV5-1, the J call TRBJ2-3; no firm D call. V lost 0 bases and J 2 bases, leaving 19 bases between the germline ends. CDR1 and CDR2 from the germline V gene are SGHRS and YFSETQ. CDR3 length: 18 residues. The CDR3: CASSLVRIGRTFTDTQYF. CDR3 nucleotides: TGCGCCAGCAGCTTGGTTCGTATAGGCAGAACTTTCACAGATACGCAGTATTTT.

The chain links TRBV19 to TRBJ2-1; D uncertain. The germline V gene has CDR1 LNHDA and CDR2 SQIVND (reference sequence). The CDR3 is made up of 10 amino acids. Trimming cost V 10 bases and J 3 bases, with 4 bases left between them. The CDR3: CATHYNEQFF. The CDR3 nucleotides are TGTGCCACGCACTACAATGAGCAGTTCTTC.

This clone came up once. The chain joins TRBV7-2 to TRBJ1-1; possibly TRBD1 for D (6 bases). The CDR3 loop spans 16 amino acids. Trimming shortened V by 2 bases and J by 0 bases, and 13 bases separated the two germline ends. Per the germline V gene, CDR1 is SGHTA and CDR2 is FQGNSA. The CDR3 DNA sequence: TGTGCCAGCAGCTTATCCAGGGGACCTTTGAACACTGAAGCTTTCTTT. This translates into CASSLSRGPLNTEAFF.

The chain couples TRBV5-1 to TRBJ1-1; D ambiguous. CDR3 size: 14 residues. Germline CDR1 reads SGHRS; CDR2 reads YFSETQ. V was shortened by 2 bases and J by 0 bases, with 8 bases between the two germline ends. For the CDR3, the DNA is TGCGCCAGCAGCTTCGCCAGCCTGAACACTGAAGCTTTCTTT. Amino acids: CASSFASLNTEAFF. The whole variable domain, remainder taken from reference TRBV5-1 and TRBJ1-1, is KAGVTQTPRYLIKTRGQQVTLSCSPISGHRSVSWYQQTPGQGLQFLFEYFSETQRNKGNFPGRFSGRQFSNSRSEMNVSTLELGDSALYLCASSFASLNTEAFFGQGTRLTVV.

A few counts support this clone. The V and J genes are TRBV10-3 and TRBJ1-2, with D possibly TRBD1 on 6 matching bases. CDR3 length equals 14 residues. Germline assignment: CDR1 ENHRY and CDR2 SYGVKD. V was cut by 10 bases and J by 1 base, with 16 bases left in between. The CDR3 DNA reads TGTGCCACCTCTCCCACAGGGATTAACTATGGCTACACCTTC. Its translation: CATSPTGINYGYTF.

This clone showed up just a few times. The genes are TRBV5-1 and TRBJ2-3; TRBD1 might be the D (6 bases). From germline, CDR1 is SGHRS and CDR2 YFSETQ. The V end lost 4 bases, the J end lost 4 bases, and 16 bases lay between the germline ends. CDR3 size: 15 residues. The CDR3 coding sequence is TGCGCCAGCAGCGTACAGGGTTTTGATTCAGATACGCAGTATTTT. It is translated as CASSVQGFDSDTQYF.

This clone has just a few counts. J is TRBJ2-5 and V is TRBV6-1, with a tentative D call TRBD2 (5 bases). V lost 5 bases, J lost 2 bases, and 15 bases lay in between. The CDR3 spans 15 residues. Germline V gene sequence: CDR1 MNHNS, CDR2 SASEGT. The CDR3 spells CASSRHQDSQETQYF. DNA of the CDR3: TGTGCCAGCAGTAGACACCAGGACTCGCAAGAGACCCAGTACTTC.

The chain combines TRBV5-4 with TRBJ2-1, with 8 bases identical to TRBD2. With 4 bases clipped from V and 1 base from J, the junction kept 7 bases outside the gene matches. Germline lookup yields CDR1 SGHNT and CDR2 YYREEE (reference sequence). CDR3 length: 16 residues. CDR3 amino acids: CASSSPGGGSYNEQFF. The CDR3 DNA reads TGTGCCAGCAGCAGCCCCGGCGGGGGGTCCTACAATGAGCAGTTCTTC.

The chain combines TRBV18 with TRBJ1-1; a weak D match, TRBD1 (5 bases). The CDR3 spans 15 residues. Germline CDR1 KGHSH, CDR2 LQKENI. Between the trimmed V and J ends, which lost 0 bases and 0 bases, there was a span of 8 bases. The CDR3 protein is CASSPPGRMNTEAFF. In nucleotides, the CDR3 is TGTGCCAGCTCACCACCGGGACGAATGAACACTGAAGCTTTCTTT.

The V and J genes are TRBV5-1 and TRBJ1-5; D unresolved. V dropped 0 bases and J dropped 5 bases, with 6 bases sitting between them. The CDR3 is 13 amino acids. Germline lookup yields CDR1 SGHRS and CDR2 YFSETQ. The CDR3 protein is CASSLEVDQPQHF. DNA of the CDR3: TGCGCCAGCAGCTTGGAGGTTGATCAGCCCCAGCATTTT.

The CDR3 DNA reads TGTGCCAGCAGTGAGGTGCTAGCGGGGGACACAGATACGCAGTATTTT. Amino acids: CASSEVLAGDTDTQYF. V and J are TRBV6-1 and TRBJ2-3; 10 positions match TRBD2. CDR1 is MNHNS, CDR2 SASEGT, per germline. V lost 3 bases and J lost 2; bases outside the gene matches: 5. The CDR3 is 16 residues long.

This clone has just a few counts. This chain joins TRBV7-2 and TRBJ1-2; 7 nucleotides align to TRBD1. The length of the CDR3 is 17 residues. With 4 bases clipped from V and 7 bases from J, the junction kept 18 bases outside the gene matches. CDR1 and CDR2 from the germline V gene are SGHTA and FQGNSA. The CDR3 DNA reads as TGTGCCAGCAGCTCTCCCTACAGGGGCCGCAGGGGGGGTGGCTACACCTTC. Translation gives CASSSPYRGRRGGGYTF.

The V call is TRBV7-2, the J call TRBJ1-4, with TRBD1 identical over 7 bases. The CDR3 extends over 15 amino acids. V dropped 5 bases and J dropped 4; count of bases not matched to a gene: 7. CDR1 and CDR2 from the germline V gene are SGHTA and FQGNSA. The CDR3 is CASSAQTGVNEKLFF. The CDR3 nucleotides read TGTGCCAGCAGCGCACAAACAGGGGTTAATGAAAAACTGTTTTTT.

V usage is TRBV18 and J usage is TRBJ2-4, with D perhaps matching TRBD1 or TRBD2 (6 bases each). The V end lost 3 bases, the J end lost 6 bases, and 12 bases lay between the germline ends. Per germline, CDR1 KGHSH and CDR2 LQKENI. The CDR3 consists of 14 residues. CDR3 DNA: TGTGCCAGCTCACCTGGAGGGGGGATAAACATTCAGTACTTC. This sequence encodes CASSPGGGINIQYF. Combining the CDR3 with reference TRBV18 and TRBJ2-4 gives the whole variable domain NAGVMQNPRHLVRRRGQEARLRCSPMKGHSHVYWYRQLPEEGLKFMVYLQKENIIDESGMPKERFSAEFPKEGPSILRIQQVVRGDSAAYFCASSPGGGINIQYFGAGTRLSVL.

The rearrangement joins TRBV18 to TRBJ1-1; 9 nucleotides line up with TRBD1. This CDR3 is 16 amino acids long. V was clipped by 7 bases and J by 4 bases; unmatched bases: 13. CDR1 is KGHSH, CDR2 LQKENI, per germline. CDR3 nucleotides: TGTGCCAGCTGGGATGGGACAGGGTCGTCGCGCACTGAAGCTTTCTTT. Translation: CASWDGTGSSRTEAFF.

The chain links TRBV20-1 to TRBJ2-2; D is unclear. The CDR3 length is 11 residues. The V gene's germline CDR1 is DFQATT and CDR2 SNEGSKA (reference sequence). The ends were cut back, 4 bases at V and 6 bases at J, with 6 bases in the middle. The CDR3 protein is CSATTSGELFF. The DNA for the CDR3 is TGCAGTGCTACCACATCCGGGGAGCTGTTTTTT.

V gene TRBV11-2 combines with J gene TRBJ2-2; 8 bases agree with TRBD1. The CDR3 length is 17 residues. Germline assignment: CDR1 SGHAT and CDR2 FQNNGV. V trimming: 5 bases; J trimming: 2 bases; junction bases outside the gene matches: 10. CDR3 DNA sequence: TGTGCCAGCAGCCCGAACGCCGACAGGGGAAACACCGGGGAGCTGTTTTTT. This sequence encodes CASSPNADRGNTGELFF.

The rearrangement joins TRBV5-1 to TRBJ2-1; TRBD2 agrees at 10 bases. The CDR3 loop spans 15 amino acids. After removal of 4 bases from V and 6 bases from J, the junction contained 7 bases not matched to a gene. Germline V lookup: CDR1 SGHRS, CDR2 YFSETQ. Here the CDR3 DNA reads TGCGCCAGCAGCCCGGGTAGCGGGGGGCTCAATGAGCAGTTCTTC. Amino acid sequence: CASSPGSGGLNEQFF.

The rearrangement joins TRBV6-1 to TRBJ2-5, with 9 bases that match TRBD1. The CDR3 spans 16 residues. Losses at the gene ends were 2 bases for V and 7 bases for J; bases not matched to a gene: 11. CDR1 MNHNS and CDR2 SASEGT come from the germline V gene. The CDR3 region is CASSEYAAVGQGTQYF. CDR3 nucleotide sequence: TGTGCCAGCAGTGAATACGCAGCCGTGGGACAGGGGACCCAGTACTTC.